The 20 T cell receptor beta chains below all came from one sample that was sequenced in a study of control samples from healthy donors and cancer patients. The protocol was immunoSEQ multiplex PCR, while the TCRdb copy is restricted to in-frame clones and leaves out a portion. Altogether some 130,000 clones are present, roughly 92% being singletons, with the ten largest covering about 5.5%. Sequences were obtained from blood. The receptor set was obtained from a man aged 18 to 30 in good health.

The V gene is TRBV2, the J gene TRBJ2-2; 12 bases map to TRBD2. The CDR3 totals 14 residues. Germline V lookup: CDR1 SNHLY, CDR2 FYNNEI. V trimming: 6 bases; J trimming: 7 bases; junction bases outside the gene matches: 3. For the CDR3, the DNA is TGTGCCAGCAGGGGACTAGCGGGCCTCGGGGAGCTGTTTTTT. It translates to CASRGLAGLGELFF.

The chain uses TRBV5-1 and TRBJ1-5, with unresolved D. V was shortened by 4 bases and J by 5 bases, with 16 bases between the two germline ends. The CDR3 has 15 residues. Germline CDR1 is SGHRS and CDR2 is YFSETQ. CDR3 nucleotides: TGCGCCAGCAGCCCGGACCCAGGTGATGATCAGCCCCAGCATTTT. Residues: CASSPDPGDDQPQHF. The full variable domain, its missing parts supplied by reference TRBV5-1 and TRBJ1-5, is KAGVTQTPRYLIKTRGQQVTLSCSPISGHRSVSWYQQTPGQGLQFLFEYFSETQRNKGNFPGRFSGRQFSNSRSEMNVSTLELGDSALYLCASSPDPGDDQPQHFGDGTRLSIL.

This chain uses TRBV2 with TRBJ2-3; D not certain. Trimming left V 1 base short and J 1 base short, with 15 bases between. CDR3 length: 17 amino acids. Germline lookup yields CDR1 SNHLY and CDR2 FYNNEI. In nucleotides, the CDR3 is TGTGCCAGCAGTGAAGGGCACACCTCCCCCGGCACAGATACGCAGTATTTT. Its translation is CASSEGHTSPGTDTQYF.

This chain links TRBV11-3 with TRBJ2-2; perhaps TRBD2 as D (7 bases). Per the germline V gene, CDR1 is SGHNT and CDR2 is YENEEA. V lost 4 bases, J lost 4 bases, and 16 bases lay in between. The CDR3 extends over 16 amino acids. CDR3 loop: CASSSEGGRSTGELFF. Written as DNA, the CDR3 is TGTGCCAGCAGCTCCGAGGGGGGGCGGTCCACCGGGGAGCTGTTTTTT.

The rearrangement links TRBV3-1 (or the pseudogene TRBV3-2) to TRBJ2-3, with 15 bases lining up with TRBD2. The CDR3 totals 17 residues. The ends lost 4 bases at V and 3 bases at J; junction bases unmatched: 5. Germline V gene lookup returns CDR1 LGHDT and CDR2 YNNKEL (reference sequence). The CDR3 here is CASSLGLAGGFTDTQYF. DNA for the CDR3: TGTGCCAGCAGCCTAGGACTAGCGGGGGGGTTTACAGATACGCAGTATTTT.

The CDR3, as DNA: TGTGCCAGCAGCCCAGGACAGGGGGAGACCCAGTACTTC. Amino acids: CASSPGQGETQYF. The chain has TRBV5-4 and TRBJ2-5, with 9 bases fitting TRBD1. The CDR3 sequence is 13 residues long. V lost 4 bases to trimming and J lost 5 bases; unmatched junction nucleotides: 3. The germline CDR1 and CDR2 sequences are SGHNT and YYREEE (reference sequence).

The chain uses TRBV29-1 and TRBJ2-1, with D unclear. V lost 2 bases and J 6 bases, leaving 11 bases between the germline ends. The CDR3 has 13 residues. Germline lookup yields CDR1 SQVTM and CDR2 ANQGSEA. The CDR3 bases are TGCAGCGTTGAACCCTCAGCCTTCAATGAGCAGTTCTTC. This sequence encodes CSVEPSAFNEQFF.

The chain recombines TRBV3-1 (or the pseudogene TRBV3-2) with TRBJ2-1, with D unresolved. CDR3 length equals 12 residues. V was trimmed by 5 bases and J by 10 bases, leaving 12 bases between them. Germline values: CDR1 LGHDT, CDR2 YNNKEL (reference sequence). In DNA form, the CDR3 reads TGTGCCAGCAGCAGGACCGAGCCCGAGCAGTTCTTC. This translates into CASSRTEPEQFF.

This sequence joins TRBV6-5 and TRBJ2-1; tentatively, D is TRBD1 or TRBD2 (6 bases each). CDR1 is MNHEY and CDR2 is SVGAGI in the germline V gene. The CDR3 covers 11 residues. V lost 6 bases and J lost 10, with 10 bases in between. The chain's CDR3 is CASRGGGEQFF. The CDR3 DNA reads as TGTGCCAGCAGGGGGGGCGGGGAGCAGTTCTTC.

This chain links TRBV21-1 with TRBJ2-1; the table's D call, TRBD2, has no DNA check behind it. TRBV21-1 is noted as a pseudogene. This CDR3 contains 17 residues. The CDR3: CASSKKASGKHRNEQFF. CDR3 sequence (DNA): TGTGCCAGCAGCAAAAAGGCTAGCGGAAAGCACCGCAATGAGCAGTTCTTC.

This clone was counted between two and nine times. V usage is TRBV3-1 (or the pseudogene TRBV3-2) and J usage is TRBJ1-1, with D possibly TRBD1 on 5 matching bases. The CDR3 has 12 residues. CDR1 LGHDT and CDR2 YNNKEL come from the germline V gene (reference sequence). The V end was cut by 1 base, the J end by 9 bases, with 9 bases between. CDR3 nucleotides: TGTGCCAGCAGCCAAGTTGAGGGGAAAGCTTTCTTT. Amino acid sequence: CASSQVEGKAFF.

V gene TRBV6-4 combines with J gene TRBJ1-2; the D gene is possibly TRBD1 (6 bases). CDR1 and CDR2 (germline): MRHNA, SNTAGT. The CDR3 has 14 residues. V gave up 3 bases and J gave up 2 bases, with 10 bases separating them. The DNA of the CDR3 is TGTGCCAGCAGTGAGTCGACAGGCAACTATGGCTACACCTTC. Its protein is CASSESTGNYGYTF.

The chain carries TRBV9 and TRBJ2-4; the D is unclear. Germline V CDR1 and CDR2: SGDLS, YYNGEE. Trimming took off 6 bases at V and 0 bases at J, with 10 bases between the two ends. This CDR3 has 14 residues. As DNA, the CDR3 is TGTGCCAGCAATACATCAAGAGCCAAAAACATTCAGTACTTC. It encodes CASNTSRAKNIQYF.

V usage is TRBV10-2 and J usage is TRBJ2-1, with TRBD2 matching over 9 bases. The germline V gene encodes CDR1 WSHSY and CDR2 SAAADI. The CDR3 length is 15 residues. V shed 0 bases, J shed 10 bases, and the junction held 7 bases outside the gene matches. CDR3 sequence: CASSESSLAGLEQFF. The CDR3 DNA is TGCGCCAGCAGTGAGTCCTCACTAGCGGGTCTCGAGCAGTTCTTC.

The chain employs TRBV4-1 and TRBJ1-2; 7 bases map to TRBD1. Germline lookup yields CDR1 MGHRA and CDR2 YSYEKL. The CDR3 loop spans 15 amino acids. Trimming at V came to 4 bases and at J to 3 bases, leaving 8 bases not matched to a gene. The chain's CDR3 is CASSRPGTGDYGYTF. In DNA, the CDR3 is TGCGCCAGCAGCCGCCCAGGTACAGGGGACTATGGCTACACCTTC.

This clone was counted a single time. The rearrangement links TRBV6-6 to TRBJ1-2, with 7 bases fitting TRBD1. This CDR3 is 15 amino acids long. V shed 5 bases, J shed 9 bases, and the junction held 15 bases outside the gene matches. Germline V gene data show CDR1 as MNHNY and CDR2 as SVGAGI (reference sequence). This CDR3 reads CASSNNRGAPYRYTF. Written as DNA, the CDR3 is TGTGCCAGCAGTAACAACAGGGGAGCCCCTTATCGCTACACCTTC.

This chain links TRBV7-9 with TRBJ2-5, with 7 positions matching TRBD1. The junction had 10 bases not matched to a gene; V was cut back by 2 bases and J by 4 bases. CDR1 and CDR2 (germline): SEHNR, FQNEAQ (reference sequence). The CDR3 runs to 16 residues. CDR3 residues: CASSLWSGNRGETQYF. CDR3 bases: TGTGCCAGCAGCTTATGGTCGGGAAACAGGGGAGAGACCCAGTACTTC.

The CDR3, as DNA: TGTGCCAGCAGCGACCACGACAGTAAGTACTCCTACGAGCAGTACTTC. Protein: CASSDHDSKYSYEQYF. The chain has TRBV9 and TRBJ2-7, with a weak D call TRBD1 (5 bases). Germline V gene lookup returns CDR1 SGDLS and CDR2 YYNGEE. The CDR3 runs 16 residues. V was cut by 3 bases and J by 0 bases, with 16 bases left in between.

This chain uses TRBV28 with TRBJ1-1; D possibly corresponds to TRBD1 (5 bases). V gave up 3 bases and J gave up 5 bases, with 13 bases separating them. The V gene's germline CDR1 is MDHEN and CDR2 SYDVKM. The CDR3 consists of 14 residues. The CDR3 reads CASSLSGVGTEAFF. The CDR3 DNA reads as TGTGCCAGCAGTTTGTCGGGGGTGGGGACTGAAGCTTTCTTT. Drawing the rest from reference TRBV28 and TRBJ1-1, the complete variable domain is DVKVTQSSRYLVKRTGEKVFLECVQDMDHENMFWYRQDPGLGLRLIYFSYDVKMKEKGDIPEGYSVSREKKERFSLILESASTNQTSMYLCASSLSGVGTEAFFGQGTRLTVV.

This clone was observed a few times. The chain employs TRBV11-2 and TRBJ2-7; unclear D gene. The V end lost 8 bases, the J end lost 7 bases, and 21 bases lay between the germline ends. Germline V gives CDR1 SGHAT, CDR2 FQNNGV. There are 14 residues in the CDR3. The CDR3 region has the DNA TGTGCCAGCGGCACGGACCGAGGTACGGTGGAGCAGTACTTC. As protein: CASGTDRGTVEQYF.